Below are 12 T cell receptor beta chains sequenced from a single sample in a study of blood T cell repertoires in COVID-19. Clones were read by immunoSEQ multiplex PCR, and TCRdb kept only the in-frame ones, dropping some. The repertoire holds around 500,000 clones, with roughly 90% as singletons. The sequencing sample was made of PBMCs or T cells enriched from blood (not recorded which). Every receptor here comes from a woman aged 40 to 55 who had recovered from COVID-19.

The chain links TRBV2 to TRBJ1-5, with a tentative D call TRBD1 (6 bases). Germline CDR1 and CDR2: SNHLY and FYNNEI. The V end was cut by 5 bases, the J end by 0 bases, with 11 bases between. The length of the CDR3 is 15 residues. In DNA form, the CDR3 reads TGTGCCAGCAGTACCACACAGGGTAGCAATCAGCCCCAGCATTTT. It encodes CASSTTQGSNQPQHF.

CDR3 nucleotide sequence: TGTGCCATCAGTGAAAACGGGGGACAGATGAACACTGAAGCTTTCTTT. Amino acid sequence: CAISENGGQMNTEAFF. V and J are TRBV10-3 and TRBJ1-1, with 7 bases aligning to TRBD1. The germline CDR1 and CDR2 sequences are ENHRY and SYGVKD. Trimming removed 3 bases from V and 0 bases from J; junction bases left unmatched: 7. The CDR3 covers 16 residues.

The chain is built from TRBV11-3 and TRBJ2-7; TRBD1 agrees at 11 bases. After removal of 5 bases from V and 7 bases from J, the junction contained 10 bases not matched to a gene. The CDR3 runs to 15 residues. The V gene's germline CDR1 is SGHNT and CDR2 YENEEA. The CDR3 region has the DNA TGTGCCAGCAGCCCTCCGGGACAGGGGGGTTGGGAGCAGTACTTC. It codes for CASSPPGQGGWEQYF.

This sequence joins TRBV27 and TRBJ1-1; D ambiguous. Trimming pared 2 bases from V and 6 bases from J, leaving 13 bases between. Germline CDR1 reads MNHEY; CDR2 reads SMNVEV (reference sequence). The CDR3 covers 14 residues. DNA for the CDR3: TGTGCCAGCAGTTTAGATGACACGAGGGCTGAAGCTTTCTTT. Amino acid sequence: CASSLDDTRAEAFF.

This chain connects TRBV20-1 to TRBJ2-3; TRBD1 aligns across 7 bases. The CDR3 extends over 13 amino acids. J gave up 5 bases and V 3 bases, and 5 bases lay outside the gene matches. In germline, CDR1 is DFQATT, CDR2 SNEGSKA (reference sequence). CDR3 in DNA: TGCAGTGCTAGTGGAACAGGGGAAGATACGCAGTATTTT. This encodes CSASGTGEDTQYF.

The V and J genes are TRBV6-5 and TRBJ1-1; the D gene is possibly TRBD1 (5 bases). CDR3 length: 15 residues. Trimming shortened V by 2 bases and J by 0 bases, and 10 bases separated the two germline ends. Germline-derived CDR1 and CDR2 are MNHEY and SVGAGI. The CDR3 loop reads CASSYRTGVNTEAFF. The DNA of the CDR3 is TGTGCCAGCAGTTACCGAACGGGGGTGAACACTGAAGCTTTCTTT.

The genes are TRBV7-2 and TRBJ2-7; 8 bases are shared with TRBD1. The CDR3 length is 14 residues. J lost 2 bases, V lost 5 bases, and 5 bases had no gene match. Germline CDR1 reads SGHTA; CDR2 reads FQGNSA. CDR3 loop: CASSRTGSTYEQYF. In DNA form, the CDR3 reads TGTGCCAGCAGCCGGACAGGGTCTACCTACGAGCAGTACTTC.

The CDR3 DNA reads as TGTGCCAGCAGTTACCTCGGGAAGGCCCACGAGCAGTACTTC. Amino acid sequence: CASSYLGKAHEQYF. The genes are TRBV28 and TRBJ2-7; TRBD2 is a possible D gene (5 bases). Germline-derived CDR1 and CDR2 are MDHEN and SYDVKM. The CDR3 contains 14 residues. V lost 4 bases to trimming and J lost 5 bases, with 15 bases between them. The full variable domain, its missing parts supplied by reference TRBV28 and TRBJ2-7, is DVKVTQSSRYLVKRTGEKVFLECVQDMDHENMFWYRQDPGLGLRLIYFSYDVKMKEKGDIPEGYSVSREKKERFSLILESASTNQTSMYLCASSYLGKAHEQYFGPGTRLTVT.

The chain combines TRBV27 with TRBJ2-7, with 12 nucleotides matching TRBD2. Germline V gene sequence: CDR1 MNHEY, CDR2 SMNVEV (reference sequence). The V gene end was trimmed by 4 bases and the J gene end by 5 bases; junction bases not matched to a gene: 9. This CDR3 contains 16 residues. The CDR3 DNA is TGTGCCAGCAGTTGGAGGACTAGCGGGGTTGGAAACGAGCAGTACTTC. This sequence encodes CASSWRTSGVGNEQYF.

The chain couples TRBV7-9 to TRBJ1-4; D gene uncertain. The CDR3 runs 15 residues. V lost 5 bases to trimming and J lost 0 bases, with 10 bases between them. Germline-derived CDR1 and CDR2 are SEHNR and FQNEAQ (reference sequence). In DNA form, the CDR3 reads TGTGCCAGCAGCCCACCAGTTGCAACTAATGAAAAACTGTTTTTT. The encoded protein is CASSPPVATNEKLFF.

This chain links TRBV9 with TRBJ2-7; 12 bases agree with TRBD1. The germline V gene encodes CDR1 SGDLS and CDR2 YYNGEE. V lost 4 bases and J lost 7; bases outside the gene matches: 6. CDR3 length equals 14 residues. The chain's CDR3 is CASSQGQGAEEQYF. CDR3 DNA: TGTGCCAGCAGCCAGGGACAGGGGGCAGAGGAGCAGTACTTC.

The chain couples TRBV7-2 to TRBJ2-3, with 7 bases that match TRBD1. Trimming at V came to 5 bases and at J to 1 base, leaving 6 bases not matched to a gene. Germline V lookup: CDR1 SGHTA, CDR2 FQGNSA. This CDR3 is 15 amino acids long. The chain's CDR3 is CASSPTGLGTDTQYF. The CDR3 nucleotides are TGTGCCAGCAGCCCGACAGGGTTAGGCACAGATACGCAGTATTTT.